These 32 T cell receptor beta chains originate from one sample sequenced in a study of OX40 agonist ivuxolimab in advanced cancers. Clones were sequenced by immunoSEQ multiplex PCR, and TCRdb holds only the in-frame ones, with some missing. The sample holds tens of thousands of clones; over 80% are singletons and the top ten take around 11%. The sample here was CD4+ or CD8+ T cells sorted from blood, taken in a trial of the OX40 agonist ivuxolimab. All receptors come from an adult with an advanced solid tumor such as melanoma, head and neck, liver or kidney cancer.

The chain couples TRBV30 to TRBJ2-5; TRBD1 aligns across 9 bases. Germline values: CDR1 GTSNPN, CDR2 SVGIG (reference sequence). This CDR3 is built from 15 residues. V was clipped by 1 base and J by 2 bases; unmatched bases: 5. The CDR3: CAWSGGTGIQETQYF. In DNA form, the CDR3 reads TGTGCCTGGAGTGGGGGGACAGGGATACAAGAGACCCAGTACTTC.

In regard to this clone: The sample has other DNA sequences that encode this CDR3 too. The chain uses TRBV30 and TRBJ2-3; 7 bases match TRBD2. The CDR3 spans 13 residues. Germline V gives CDR1 GTSNPN, CDR2 SVGIG (reference sequence). Losses at the gene ends were 2 bases for V and 3 bases for J; bases not matched to a gene: 2. The CDR3 sequence is CAWSPGGTDTQYF. The CDR3 DNA sequence: TGTGCCTGGAGTCCCGGGGGGACAGATACGCAGTATTTT. Variable domain in full (rest from reference TRBV30 and TRBJ2-3): SQTIHQWPATLVQPVGSPLSLECTVEGTSNPNLYWYRQAAGRGLQLLFYSVGIGQISSEVPQNLSASRPQDRQFILSSKKLLLSDSGFYLCAWSPGGTDTQYFGPGTRLTVL.

J is TRBJ2-1 and V is TRBV2, with D tentatively TRBD1 (6 bases). The CDR3 has 11 residues. Trimming left V 5 bases short and J 12 bases short, with 11 bases between. Germline-derived CDR1 and CDR2 are SNHLY and FYNNEI. The CDR3 loop is CASSMGAVQFF. The CDR3 coding sequence is TGTGCCAGCAGTATGGGGGCCGTGCAGTTCTTC.

The V gene is TRBV2, the J gene TRBJ1-2; D is ambiguous. This CDR3 is built from 14 residues. The V gene lost 2 bases and the J gene lost 5 bases, with 12 bases spanning the gap. Germline CDR1 and CDR2: SNHLY and FYNNEI. CDR3 DNA sequence: TGTGCCAGCAGTGAATTCAAGGGATCGTATGGCTACACCTTC. Protein product: CASSEFKGSYGYTF.

J is TRBJ2-7 and V is TRBV27; D assignment may be TRBD1 or TRBD2 (5 bases each). Germline CDR1 and CDR2: MNHEY and SMNVEV (reference sequence). The CDR3 extends over 17 amino acids. Trimming pared 8 bases from V and 0 bases from J, leaving 23 bases between. CDR3: CASGSFKRGMGSYEQYF. The CDR3 DNA is TGTGCCAGCGGGAGTTTTAAAAGGGGTATGGGCTCCTACGAGCAGTACTTC.

This clone was observed a handful of times. The chain couples TRBV11-3 to TRBJ1-1, with D possibly TRBD1 on 5 matching bases. The germline CDR1 and CDR2 sequences are SGHNT and YENEEA. V gave up 0 bases and J gave up 8 bases, with 10 bases separating them. This CDR3 is built from 13 residues. The CDR3 DNA reads as TGTGCCAGCAGCTTAGACGCCGACAGAGAAGCTTTCTTT. The encoded protein is CASSLDADREAFF. The full variable domain, in which reference TRBV11-3 and TRBJ1-1 provide the parts outside the CDR3, is EAGVVQSPRYKIIEKKQPVAFWCNPISGHNTLYWYLQNLGQGPELLIRYENEEAVDDSQLPKDRFSAERLKGVDSTLKIQPAELGDSAVYLCASSLDADREAFFGQGTRLTVV.

The chain combines TRBV7-9 with TRBJ2-1; possibly TRBD1 for D (6 bases). Germline assignment: CDR1 SEHNR and CDR2 FQNEAQ (reference sequence). Trimming removed 4 bases from V and 12 bases from J, with 16 bases in between. The CDR3 spans 13 residues. The CDR3 region is CASSSYTGKAQFF. The CDR3 coding sequence is TGTGCCAGCAGCTCCTACACAGGGAAGGCGCAGTTCTTC.

This chain joins TRBV7-4 and TRBJ2-7, with 9 bases identical to TRBD1. V gave up 1 base and J gave up 2 bases; unmatched junction bases: 0. This CDR3 comprises 14 residues. CDR1 is SGHVT, CDR2 SQSDAQ, per germline. CDR3 DNA sequence: TGTGCCAGCAGCTTAGGACAGGGGGCCTACGAGCAGTACTTC. Protein: CASSLGQGAYEQYF.

This clone occurred a few times. This rearrangement joins TRBV6-5 to TRBJ2-1; the match to TRBD2 covers 10 bases. Trimming took 6 bases from V and 6 from J; bases not matched to a gene: 8. CDR1 MNHEY and CDR2 SVGAGI come from the germline V gene. The CDR3 is 15 amino acids. Written as DNA, the CDR3 is TGTGCCAGCAGAAAAAAAGCGGGAGGGCCCAATGAGCAGTTCTTC. It translates to CASRKKAGGPNEQFF.

This clone was found a few times. CDR3 region: CASGDEEDEQYF. The CDR3, as DNA: TGTGCCAGCGGCGACGAGGAGGACGAGCAGTACTTC. This chain uses TRBV27 with TRBJ2-7; TRBD2 is a possible D gene (5 bases). The CDR3 runs 12 residues. Between the trimmed V and J ends, which lost 8 bases and 5 bases, there was a span of 13 bases. Germline V gives CDR1 MNHEY, CDR2 SMNVEV (reference sequence).

The chain has TRBV6-4 and TRBJ2-2; D assignment may be TRBD1 or TRBD2 (5 bases each). Per germline, CDR1 MRHNA and CDR2 SNTAGT. V was cut by 7 bases and J by 4 bases, with 16 bases left in between. The CDR3 consists of 15 residues. The CDR3 region is CASKAQDRGTGELFF. The CDR3 bases are TGTGCCAGCAAGGCACAGGACCGGGGCACCGGGGAGCTGTTTTTT.

This sequence joins TRBV5-1 and TRBJ2-1; tentative D call: TRBD2 (6 bases). The CDR3 is 15 residues long. V was pared by 5 bases and J by 2 bases, with 14 bases between. Looked up from germline, CDR1 is SGHRS and CDR2 is YFSETQ. The CDR3 DNA follows: TGCGCCAGCAGTCCCTGGGGAGGAGCCTACAATGAGCAGTTCTTC. Translation gives CASSPWGGAYNEQFF.

This clone appeared once. This sequence joins TRBV4-2 and TRBJ1-4, with D uncertain. Germline CDR1 is LGHNA and CDR2 is YNFKEQ. With 1 base removed from V and 8 bases from J, the gap between germline ends came to 8 bases. This CDR3 has 13 residues. This CDR3 reads CASSQGGQEKLFF. The DNA of the CDR3 is TGTGCCAGCAGCCAAGGAGGGCAGGAAAAACTGTTTTTT.

This chain connects TRBV6-1 to TRBJ1-3; D gene uncertain. Germline V gene data show CDR1 as MNHNS and CDR2 as SASEGT. CDR3 length: 13 amino acids. Deletions cut 7 bases from V and 0 bases from J, with 7 bases between. The CDR3 nucleotides read TGTGCCAGCAAACTAAGCTCTGGAAACACCATATATTTT. Protein product: CASKLSSGNTIYF.

The chain carries TRBV9 and TRBJ1-3; D may be TRBD1 (5 bases). Germline loops: CDR1 SGDLS, CDR2 YYNGEE. Trimming cost V 4 bases and J 1 base, with 15 bases left between them. The CDR3 sequence is 16 residues long. The CDR3 here is CASSPDIGWSGNTIYF. The DNA of the CDR3 is TGTGCCAGCAGCCCGGACATTGGGTGGTCTGGAAACACCATATATTTT.

This clone was counted once. This sequence joins TRBV28 and TRBJ2-6; the D gene is possibly TRBD1 (5 bases). The CDR3 sequence is 15 residues long. V was clipped by 3 bases and J by 1 base, with 7 bases between them. Germline assignment: CDR1 MDHEN and CDR2 SYDVKM. The CDR3 bases are TGTGCCAGCAGTTTTAAGGGGTCTGGGGCCAACGTCCTGACTTTC. It codes for CASSFKGSGANVLTF.

The chain carries TRBV2 and TRBJ2-5, with D perhaps matching TRBD1 (5 bases). Germline values: CDR1 SNHLY, CDR2 FYNNEI. Trimming left V 1 base short and J 5 bases short, with 11 bases between. The CDR3 totals 14 residues. In nucleotides, the CDR3 is TGTGCCAGCAGTGAAGTTTTAGCAGGGGAGACCCAGTACTTC. Translating it yields CASSEVLAGETQYF.

J is TRBJ2-3 and V is TRBV28; maybe TRBD2 (6 bases). Trimming pared 5 bases from V and 5 bases from J, leaving 17 bases between. The V gene's germline CDR1 is MDHEN and CDR2 SYDVKM. This CDR3 contains 15 residues. The CDR3 nucleotides read TGTGCCAGCAGTCCCGGCGGGGCAGTGGGAGATACGCAGTATTTT. It translates to CASSPGGAVGDTQYF.

The rearrangement links TRBV2 to TRBJ1-1; D gene uncertain. V was trimmed by 4 bases and J by 2 bases, leaving 11 bases between them. CDR3 length: 14 residues. The germline gives CDR1 SNHLY, CDR2 FYNNEI. CDR3 sequence: CASSGESGNTEAFF. The CDR3, as DNA: TGTGCCAGCAGTGGCGAATCAGGTAACACTGAAGCTTTCTTT.

CDR3 in amino acids: CASRIRDRGYDGYTF. DNA of the CDR3: TGTGCCAGCAGGATAAGGGACAGGGGGTACGATGGCTACACCTTC. The chain is built from TRBV9 and TRBJ1-2; TRBD1 agrees at 11 bases. The CDR3 spans 15 residues. V lost 5 bases to trimming and J lost 6 bases; unmatched junction nucleotides: 9. Per the germline V gene, CDR1 is SGDLS and CDR2 is YYNGEE.

This chain joins TRBV4-1 and TRBJ2-5, with D perhaps being TRBD1 or TRBD2 (6 bases each). The germline V gene has CDR1 MGHRA and CDR2 YSYEKL. Trimming took off 0 bases at V and 2 bases at J, with 13 bases between the two ends. This CDR3 has 16 residues. CDR3: CASSQEGGPYQETQYF. CDR3 bases: TGCGCCAGCAGCCAAGAGGGGGGCCCCTATCAAGAGACCCAGTACTTC.

The chain employs TRBV28 and TRBJ1-2, with a possible D match to TRBD1 (6 bases). The CDR3 consists of 13 residues. Per germline, CDR1 MDHEN and CDR2 SYDVKM. V was pared by 6 bases and J by 6 bases, with 14 bases between. CDR3 protein: CASRARGRHGYTF. DNA of the CDR3: TGTGCCAGCAGAGCGAGGGGGAGGCATGGCTACACCTTC.

The chain joins TRBV2 to TRBJ1-1; 9 nucleotides line up with TRBD1. With 4 bases clipped from V and 4 bases from J, the junction kept 10 bases outside the gene matches. CDR3 size: 16 residues. The germline V gene has CDR1 SNHLY and CDR2 FYNNEI. CDR3 protein: CASSAGGWTGATEAFF. In DNA, the CDR3 is TGTGCCAGCAGTGCCGGAGGGTGGACAGGGGCCACTGAAGCTTTCTTT.

In its sample, this clone was seen a few times. The same CDR3 can be traced to other DNA sequences in this sample. The genes are TRBV28 and TRBJ1-1, with unresolved D. This CDR3 spans 14 amino acids. Trimming stripped 4 bases from V and 2 bases from J, with 11 bases between. Germline loops: CDR1 MDHEN, CDR2 SYDVKM. In DNA form, the CDR3 reads TGTGCCAGCAGTTCCTCGGGCAAAAACACTGAAGCTTTCTTT. Protein product: CASSSSGKNTEAFF.

The chain recombines TRBV7-6 with TRBJ1-1, with D perhaps TRBD1 (6 bases). This CDR3 contains 14 residues. Germline CDR1 and CDR2: SGHVS and FNYEAQ. The germline V and J ends were trimmed by 4 bases and 2 bases, with 11 bases remaining between them. For the CDR3, the DNA is TGTGCCAGCAGCTCCGGACAGTATAACACTGAAGCTTTCTTT. Its protein is CASSSGQYNTEAFF.

This rearrangement joins TRBV20-1 to TRBJ2-3; the D is unclear. V shed 6 bases and J shed 4 bases, with 8 bases lying between them. Germline V lookup: CDR1 DFQATT, CDR2 SNEGSKA (reference sequence). The CDR3 contains 11 residues. The CDR3 spells CSARNADTQYF. The CDR3 bases are TGCAGTGCCAGGAACGCAGATACGCAGTATTTT.

This clone was seen just once. The chain carries TRBV27 and TRBJ2-7; 9 nucleotides align to TRBD2. The germline CDR1 and CDR2 sequences are MNHEY and SMNVEV (reference sequence). J lost 6 bases, V lost 5 bases, and 8 bases had no gene match. The CDR3 loop spans 14 amino acids. The CDR3 DNA is TGTGCCAGCAGTCCGTTAGCGGGAGTAGGCGAGCAGTACTTC. Translation: CASSPLAGVGEQYF.

This rearrangement joins TRBV7-3 to TRBJ1-1, with 8 bases that match TRBD1. V shed 5 bases, J shed 6 bases, and the junction held 5 bases outside the gene matches. Germline CDR1 SGHTA, CDR2 FQGTGA. This CDR3 region has 13 residues. Written as DNA, the CDR3 is TGTGCCAGCAGCCCCGGACAGGGCGCTGAAGCTTTCTTT. Protein sequence: CASSPGQGAEAFF. The whole variable domain, remainder taken from reference TRBV7-3 and TRBJ1-1, is GAGVSQTPSNKVTEKGKYVELRCDPISGHTALYWYRQSLGQGPEFLIYFQGTGAADDSGLPNDRFFAVRPEGSVSTLKIQRTERGDSAVYLCASSPGQGAEAFFGQGTRLTVV.

Regarding this clone: The same CDR3 can be traced to other DNA sequences in this sample. This sequence joins TRBV2 and TRBJ2-3; 10 bases line up with TRBD1. The CDR3 has 14 residues. From germline, CDR1 is SNHLY and CDR2 FYNNEI. Trimming removed 7 bases from V and 3 bases from J; junction bases left unmatched: 4. The CDR3 sequence: CASKDRGGTDTQYF. CDR3 coding DNA: TGTGCCAGCAAGGACAGGGGGGGAACAGATACGCAGTATTTT.

This clone was seen a few times. The J gene is TRBJ2-7, the V gene TRBV7-2, with 10 positions matching TRBD1. Germline assignment: CDR1 SGHTA and CDR2 FQGNSA. J was trimmed by 6 bases and V by 0 bases; bases with no gene match: 8. The CDR3 loop spans 16 amino acids. DNA for the CDR3: TGTGCCAGCAGCTTAGCACCGACAGGGGGCCGGGCCGAGCAGTACTTC. As protein: CASSLAPTGGRAEQYF.

This chain joins TRBV18 and TRBJ1-4, with 8 bases aligning to TRBD1. Germline assignment: CDR1 KGHSH and CDR2 LQKENI. CDR3 length: 15 amino acids. Trimming took 3 bases from V and 10 from J; bases not matched to a gene: 10. The CDR3 DNA sequence: TGTGCCAGCTCACCGGACAGGGCGGAGGTGGGAAAACTGTTTTTT. Amino acid sequence: CASSPDRAEVGKLFF.

This clone was seen a handful of times. This chain connects TRBV5-1 to TRBJ1-1; D remains unclear. The CDR3 covers 13 residues. The V end was cut by 5 bases, the J end by 1 base, with 9 bases between. Germline V gene data show CDR1 as SGHRS and CDR2 as YFSETQ. The CDR3 DNA reads TGCGCCAGCAGTAATCAGCCGAACACTGAAGCTTTCTTT. Translated, it gives CASSNQPNTEAFF. Drawing the rest from reference TRBV5-1 and TRBJ1-1, the complete variable domain is KAGVTQTPRYLIKTRGQQVTLSCSPISGHRSVSWYQQTPGQGLQFLFEYFSETQRNKGNFPGRFSGRQFSNSRSEMNVSTLELGDSALYLCASSNQPNTEAFFGQGTRLTVV.